Detailed here is one T cell receptor (beta chain). Its antigen is as yet unknown. The source of the sample is a study of cytomegalovirus exposure and HLA in healthy donors. Study-wide findings and caveats: In a later analysis, HLA-C alleles had the fewest associated TCRs, DRB1 alleles the most. Accurate prediction of most subjects' HLA-A and HLA-B alleles from TCR beta sequences was reported. The later analysis indicated that the majority of CMV-associated TCR beta chains appeared HLA-restricted.

CDR1 and CDR2 (germline): SGHRS, YFSETQ. The CDR3 runs to 15 residues. V lost 0 bases and J lost 5, with 14 bases in between. Regarding donors, all were healthy bone marrow donors. The PCR contained 60 Vbeta and 13 Jbeta primers. Generated by immunoSEQ multiplex PCR, the TCRdb table keeps only in-frame clones and is missing some. The data hold 200,000 to 250,000 clones, with approximately 80% observed a single time. The sample taken for sequencing was PBMCs. The J gene is TRBJ2-5, the V gene TRBV5-1; D remains ambiguous. This clonotype was sampled from a boy aged 2 to 10 in good health and CMV-seronegative. CDR3 amino acids: CASSLASGPRETQYF. CDR3 in DNA: TGCGCCAGCAGCTTGGCTTCAGGTCCCAGGGAGACCCAGTACTTC. Looking up the rest from reference TRBV5-1 and TRBJ2-5 gives the full variable domain: KAGVTQTPRYLIKTRGQQVTLSCSPISGHRSVSWYQQTPGQGLQFLFEYFSETQRNKGNFPGRFSGRQFSNSRSEMNVSTLELGDSALYLCASSLASGPRETQYFGPGTRLLVL.